This T cell receptor (beta chain) was identified in a study of blood T cell repertoires in COVID-19. Study information: The origin of the acute and convalescent COVID-19 samples was the United States, Italy and Spain. T cells, B-cell-depleted T cells, or PBMCs provided the cDNA or gDNA that served as material.

The CDR3 totals 14 residues. CDR1 SGHNT and CDR2 YYREEE come from the germline V gene (reference sequence). V gave up 0 bases and J gave up 5 bases, with 11 bases separating them. This clone has just one count. Original data processing: Counts of nucleated cells, estimated from reference gene primer amplification, were obtained. Clones were sequenced by immunoSEQ multiplex PCR, and TCRdb holds only the in-frame ones, with some missing. The DNA was the basis for D and trimming; V, J and clone size are from that table. The profile covers 45,000 to 70,000 clones, with about 76% appearing a single time and over 25% taken by the ten largest.

Sequenced input: peripheral blood. This chain connects TRBV5-4 to TRBJ1-2, with D tentatively TRBD1 (6 bases). The TCR originated in a woman aged 80 or over with active or convalescent COVID-19. The CDR3 reads CASSLGGRGYGYTF. The DNA of the CDR3 is TGTGCCAGCAGCTTGGGGGGGCGCGGGTATGGCTACACCTTC.